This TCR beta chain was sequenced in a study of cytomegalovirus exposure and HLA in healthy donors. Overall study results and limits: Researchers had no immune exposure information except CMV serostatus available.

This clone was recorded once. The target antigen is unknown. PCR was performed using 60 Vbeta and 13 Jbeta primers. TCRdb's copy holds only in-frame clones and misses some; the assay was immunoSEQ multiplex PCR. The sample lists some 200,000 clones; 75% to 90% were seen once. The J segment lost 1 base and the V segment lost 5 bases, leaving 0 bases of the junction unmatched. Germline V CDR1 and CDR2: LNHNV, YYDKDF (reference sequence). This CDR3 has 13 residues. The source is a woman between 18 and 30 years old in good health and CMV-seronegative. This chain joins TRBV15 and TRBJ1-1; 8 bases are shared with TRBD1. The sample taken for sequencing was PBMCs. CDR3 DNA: TGTGCCACCAGCGACAGGGGGAACACTGAAGCTTTCTTT. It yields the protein CATSDRGNTEAFF.